This paragraph reports one TCR beta chain. Its antigen is as yet unknown. This specimen belongs to a study of CD8 T cells in ankylosing spondylitis. Study results and limitations: Earlier reports found some motif variants in synovial fluid and blood in reactive arthritis. Reportedly, significant enrichment of disease-linked clones occurred in matched ankylosing spondylitis synovial fluid. Among TCR beta sequences, a motif of fewer than 10 highly homologous variants appeared characteristic of ankylosing spondylitis blood.

5'-RACE, quantitative and with molecular barcodes, yielded the TCR beta libraries. TCRdb redid the calling of the 5' RACE reads with MiXCR, one entry per CDR3 protein. The sample lists approximately 300,000 distinct CDR3 sequences; under 25% were seen once. CDR3 length: 16 amino acids. V lost 4 bases to trimming and J lost 5 bases; unmatched junction nucleotides: 10. The sample consisted of blood, either unsorted or a sorted T cell fraction (not recorded which). This clonotype was sampled from a female donor with ankylosing spondylitis or in good health (not recorded which). The chain couples TRBV12-3 or TRBV12-4 to TRBJ2-5, with TRBD1 matching 10 bases. The CDR3 nucleotides read TGTGCCAGCAGTTCACGGACAGGGGGGATCGGGGAGACCCAGTACTTC. This codes for CASSSRTGGIGETQYF.